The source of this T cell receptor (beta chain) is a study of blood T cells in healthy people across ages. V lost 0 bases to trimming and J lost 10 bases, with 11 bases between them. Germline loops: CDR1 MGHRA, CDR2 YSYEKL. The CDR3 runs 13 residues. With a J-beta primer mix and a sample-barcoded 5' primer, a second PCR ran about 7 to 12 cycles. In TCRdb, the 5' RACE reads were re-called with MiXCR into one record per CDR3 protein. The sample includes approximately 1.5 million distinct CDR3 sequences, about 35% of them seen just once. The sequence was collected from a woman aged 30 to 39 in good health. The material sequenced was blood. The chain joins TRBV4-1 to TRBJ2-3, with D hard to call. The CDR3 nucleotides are TGCGCCAGCAGCCAAGATCCAAGGTGGGCGCAGTATTTT. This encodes CASSQDPRWAQYF.